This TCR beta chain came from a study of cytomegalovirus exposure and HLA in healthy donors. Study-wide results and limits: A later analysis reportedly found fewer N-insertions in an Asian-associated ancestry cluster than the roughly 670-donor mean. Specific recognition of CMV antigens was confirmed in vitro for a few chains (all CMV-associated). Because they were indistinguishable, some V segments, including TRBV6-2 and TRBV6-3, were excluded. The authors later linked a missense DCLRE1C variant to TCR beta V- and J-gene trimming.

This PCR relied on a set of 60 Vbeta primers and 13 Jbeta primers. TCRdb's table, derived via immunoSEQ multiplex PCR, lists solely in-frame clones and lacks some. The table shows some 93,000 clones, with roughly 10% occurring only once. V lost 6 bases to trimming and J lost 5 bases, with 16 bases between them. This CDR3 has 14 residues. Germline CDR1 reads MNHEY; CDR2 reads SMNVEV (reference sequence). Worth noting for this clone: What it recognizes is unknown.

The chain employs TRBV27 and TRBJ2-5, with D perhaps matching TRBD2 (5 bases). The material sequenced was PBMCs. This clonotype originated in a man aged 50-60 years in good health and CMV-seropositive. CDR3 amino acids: CASSRGTTPETQYF. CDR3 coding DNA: TGTGCCAGCAGCCGGGGAACAACCCCCGAGACCCAGTACTTC.